Here is one TCR beta chain with its context. Its antigen is still unknown. The data originate from a study of human T cells and chemical hapten exposure. Overall study: Read at 6 days, the patch tests placed 0.01% DPC on the upper back.

Study-wide findings and caveats: Among expanded TCRs, significantly more large CDR3 similarity clusters formed than among controls. TCRs at a frequency above 1 in 1000 stayed unchanged with DPC sensitization.

Time point meaning: patch test 2, 6 weeks after DPC sensitization. The treatment was: therapeutic diphenylcyclopropenone sensitization with weekly scalp DPC. The CDR3 spans 15 residues. Germline V gene lookup returns CDR1 SGHTA and CDR2 FQGNSA. Between the trimmed V and J ends, which lost 8 bases and 9 bases, there was a span of 20 bases. The study used a library that attached unique molecular identifiers to individual cDNA molecules. From the RACE reads, TCRdb called clonotypes with MiXCR, one entry per CDR3 protein. Counted here are over 100,000 distinct CDR3 sequences, more than 7% occurring once; the ten biggest clones make up approximately 3%.

The source material was whole blood, sampled in connection with sensitization to the hapten diphenylcyclopropenone (DPC). This sequence joins TRBV7-2 and TRBJ1-6; D remains unclear. The TCR sequence derives from a woman aged 35 to 49 with alopecia areata. Some clones in this sample may be carry-over from other donors' samples. The CDR3 DNA is TGTGCCAGCCAACGTTCGCATGGGAGTAGTTCACCCCTCCACTTT. Its protein product is CASQRSHGSSSPLHF.